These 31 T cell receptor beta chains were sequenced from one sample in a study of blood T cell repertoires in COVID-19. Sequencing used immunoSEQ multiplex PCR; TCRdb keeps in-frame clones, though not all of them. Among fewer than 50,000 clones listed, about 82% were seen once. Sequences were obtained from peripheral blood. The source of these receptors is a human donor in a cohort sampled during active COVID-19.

The CDR3 sequence: CASSPEVGTDTQYF. The CDR3, as DNA: TGCGCCAGCAGCCCCGAGGTGGGCACAGATACGCAGTATTTT. This chain uses TRBV5-1 with TRBJ2-3, with D unclear. This CDR3 is 14 amino acids long. The germline V gene has CDR1 SGHRS and CDR2 YFSETQ. V lost 4 bases, J lost 1 base, and 10 bases lay in between.

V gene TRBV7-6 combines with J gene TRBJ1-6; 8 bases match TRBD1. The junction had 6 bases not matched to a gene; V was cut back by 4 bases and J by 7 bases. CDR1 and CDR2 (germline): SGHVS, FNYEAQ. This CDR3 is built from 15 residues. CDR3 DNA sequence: TGTGCCAGCAGCTCCAGGACAGGGAGAAATTCACCCCTCCACTTT. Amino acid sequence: CASSSRTGRNSPLHF.

CDR3 protein: CATSRDALDTEAFF. In nucleotides, the CDR3 is TGTGCCACCAGCAGAGATGCGCTGGACACTGAAGCTTTCTTT. This rearrangement joins TRBV15 to TRBJ1-1; D unresolved. CDR1 LNHNV and CDR2 YYDKDF come from the germline V gene (reference sequence). The CDR3 has 14 amino acids. V was trimmed by 0 bases and J by 3 bases, leaving 8 bases between them.

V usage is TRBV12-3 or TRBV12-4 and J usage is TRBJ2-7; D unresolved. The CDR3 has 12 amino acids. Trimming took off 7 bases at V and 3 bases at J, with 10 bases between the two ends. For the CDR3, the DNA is TGTGCCAGCACCCCTGGCGGCTACGAGCAGTACTTC. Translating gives CASTPGGYEQYF.

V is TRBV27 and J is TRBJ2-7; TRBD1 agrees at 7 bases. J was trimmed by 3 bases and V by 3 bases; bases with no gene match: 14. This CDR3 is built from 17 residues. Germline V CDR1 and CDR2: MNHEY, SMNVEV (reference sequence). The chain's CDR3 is CASSLLLRGQTHYEQYF. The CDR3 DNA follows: TGTGCCAGCAGTTTGTTGCTGAGGGGACAGACCCACTACGAGCAGTACTTC.

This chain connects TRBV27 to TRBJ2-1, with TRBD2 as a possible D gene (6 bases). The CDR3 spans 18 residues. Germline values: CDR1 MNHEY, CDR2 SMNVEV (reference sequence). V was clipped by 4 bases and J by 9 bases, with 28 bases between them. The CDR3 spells CASSSVPLPGGGTFEQFF. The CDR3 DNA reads TGTGCCAGCAGTTCCGTCCCTCTGCCCGGTGGCGGGACTTTTGAGCAGTTCTTC.

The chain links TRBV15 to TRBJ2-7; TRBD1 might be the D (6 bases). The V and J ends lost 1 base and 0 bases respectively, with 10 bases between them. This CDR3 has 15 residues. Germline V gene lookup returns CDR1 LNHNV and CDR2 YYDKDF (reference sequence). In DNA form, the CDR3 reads TGTGCCACCAGCAGAGGCAGGGGAAACTCCTACGAGCAGTACTTC. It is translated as CATSRGRGNSYEQYF.

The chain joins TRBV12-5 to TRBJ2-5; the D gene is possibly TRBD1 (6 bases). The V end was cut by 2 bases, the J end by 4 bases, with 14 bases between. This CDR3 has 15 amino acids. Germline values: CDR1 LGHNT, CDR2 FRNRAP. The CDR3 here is CASGLSGVSIETQYF. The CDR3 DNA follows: TGTGCTAGTGGTTTGTCAGGGGTGTCAATAGAGACCCAGTACTTC.

The CDR3 coding sequence is TGTGCCAGCAGCCAAGGGGCGGCCTACAATGAGCAGTTCTTC. This gives the protein CASSQGAAYNEQFF. V gene TRBV7-8 combines with J gene TRBJ2-1, with D maybe TRBD1 (5 bases). CDR3 length: 14 amino acids. Germline CDR1 and CDR2: SGHVS and FQNEAQ. V gave up 5 bases and J gave up 2 bases, with 10 bases separating them.

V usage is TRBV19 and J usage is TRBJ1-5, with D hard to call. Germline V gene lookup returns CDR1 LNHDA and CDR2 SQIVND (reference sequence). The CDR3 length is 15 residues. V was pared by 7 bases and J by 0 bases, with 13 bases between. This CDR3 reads CASTPYSPSNQPQHF. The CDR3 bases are TGTGCCAGTACCCCGTATTCCCCTAGCAATCAGCCCCAGCATTTT. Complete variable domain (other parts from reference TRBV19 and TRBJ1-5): DGGITQSPKYLFRKEGQNVTLSCEQNLNHDAMYWYRQDPGQGLRLIYYSQIVNDFQKGDIAEGYSVSREKKESFPLTVTSAQKNPTAFYLCASTPYSPSNQPQHFGDGTRLSIL.

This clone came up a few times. The CDR3 here is CASSLGLAGGHLPPYEQYF. The CDR3 DNA sequence: TGTGCCAGCAGCTTAGGGCTAGCGGGGGGCCACCTCCCGCCTTACGAGCAGTACTTC. The genes are TRBV7-2 and TRBJ2-7; 11 bases agree with TRBD2. The V gene end was trimmed by 1 base and the J gene end by 4 bases; junction bases not matched to a gene: 15. This CDR3 is built from 19 residues. Germline V CDR1 and CDR2: SGHTA, FQGNSA.

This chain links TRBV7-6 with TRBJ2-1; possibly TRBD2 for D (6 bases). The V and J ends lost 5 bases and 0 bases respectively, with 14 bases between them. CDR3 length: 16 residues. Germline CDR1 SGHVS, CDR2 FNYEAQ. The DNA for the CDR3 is TGTGCCAGCAGCCCGGGACTCCTCAGCTCCTACAATGAGCAGTTCTTC. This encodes CASSPGLLSSYNEQFF.

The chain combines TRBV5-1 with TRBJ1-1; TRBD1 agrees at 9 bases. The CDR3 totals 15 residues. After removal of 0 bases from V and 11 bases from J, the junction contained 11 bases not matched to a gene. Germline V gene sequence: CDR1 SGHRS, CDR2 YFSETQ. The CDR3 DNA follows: TGCGCCAGCAGCTTGGGTTCAGGACAGGGGAATTTGGCTTTCTTT. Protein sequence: CASSLGSGQGNLAFF.

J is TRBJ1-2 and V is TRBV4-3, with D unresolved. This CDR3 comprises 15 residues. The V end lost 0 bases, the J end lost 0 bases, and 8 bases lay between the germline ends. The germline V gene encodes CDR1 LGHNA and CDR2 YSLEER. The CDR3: CASSQEALANYGYTF. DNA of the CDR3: TGCGCCAGCAGCCAAGAGGCCCTGGCTAACTATGGCTACACCTTC.

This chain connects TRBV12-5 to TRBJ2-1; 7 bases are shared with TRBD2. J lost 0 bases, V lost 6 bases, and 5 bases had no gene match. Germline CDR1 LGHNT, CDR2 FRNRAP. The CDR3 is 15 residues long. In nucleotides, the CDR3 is TGTGCTAGTGGCCCGTGGGGGGGCTCCTACAATGAGCAGTTCTTC. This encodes CASGPWGGSYNEQFF. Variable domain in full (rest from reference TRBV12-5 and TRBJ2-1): DARVTQTPRHKVTEMGQEVTMRCQPILGHNTVFWYRQTMMQGLELLAYFRNRAPLDDSGMPKDRFSAEMPDATLATLKIQPSEPRDSAVYFCASGPWGGSYNEQFFGPGTRLTVL.

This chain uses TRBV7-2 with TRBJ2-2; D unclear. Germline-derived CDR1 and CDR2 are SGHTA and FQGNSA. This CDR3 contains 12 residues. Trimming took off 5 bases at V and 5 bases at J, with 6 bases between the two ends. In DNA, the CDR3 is TGTGCCAGCAGCGAGAGGACCGGGGAGCTGTTTTTT. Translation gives CASSERTGELFF.

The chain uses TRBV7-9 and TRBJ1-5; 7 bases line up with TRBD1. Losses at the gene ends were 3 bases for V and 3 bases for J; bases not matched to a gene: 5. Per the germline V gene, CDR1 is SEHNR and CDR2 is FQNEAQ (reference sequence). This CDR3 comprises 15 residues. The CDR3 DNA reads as TGTGCCAGCAGCTTTGGGGGACAGATCAATCAGCCCCAGCATTTT. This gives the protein CASSFGGQINQPQHF.

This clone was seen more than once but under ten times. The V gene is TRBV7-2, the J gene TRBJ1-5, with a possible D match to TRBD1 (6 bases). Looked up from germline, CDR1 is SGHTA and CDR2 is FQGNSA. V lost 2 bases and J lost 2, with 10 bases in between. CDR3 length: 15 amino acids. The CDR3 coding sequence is TGTGCCAGCAGCTTAAGGGGGATTGGCAATCAGCCCCAGCATTTT. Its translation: CASSLRGIGNQPQHF.

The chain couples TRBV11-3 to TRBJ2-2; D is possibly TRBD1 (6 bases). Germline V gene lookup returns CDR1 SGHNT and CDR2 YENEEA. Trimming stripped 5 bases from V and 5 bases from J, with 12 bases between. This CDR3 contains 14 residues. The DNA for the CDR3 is TGTGCCAGCAGCACGGACACAGGGACCGGGGAGCTGTTTTTT. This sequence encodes CASSTDTGTGELFF.

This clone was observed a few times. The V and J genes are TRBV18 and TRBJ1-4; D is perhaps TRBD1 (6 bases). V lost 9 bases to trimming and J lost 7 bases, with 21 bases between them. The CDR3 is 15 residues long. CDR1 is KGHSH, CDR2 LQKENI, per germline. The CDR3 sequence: CASRKTGTRGEKLFF. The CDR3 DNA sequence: TGTGCCAGTCGTAAAACCGGGACAAGAGGTGAAAAACTGTTTTTT.

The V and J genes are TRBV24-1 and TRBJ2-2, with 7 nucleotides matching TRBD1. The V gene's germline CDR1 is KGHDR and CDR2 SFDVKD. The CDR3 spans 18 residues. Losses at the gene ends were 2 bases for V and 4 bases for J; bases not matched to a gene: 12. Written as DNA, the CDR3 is TGTGCCACCAGTGATTCTACTTCGACAGGGCTGGGCACCGGGGAGCTGTTTTTT. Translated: CATSDSTSTGLGTGELFF.

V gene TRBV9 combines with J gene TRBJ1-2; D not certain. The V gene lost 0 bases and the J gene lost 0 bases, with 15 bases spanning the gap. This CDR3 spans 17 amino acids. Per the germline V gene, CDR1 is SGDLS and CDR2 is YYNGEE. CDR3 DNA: TGTGCCAGCAGCGTAGCTTGGGGAACGGGAGCTAACTATGGCTACACCTTC. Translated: CASSVAWGTGANYGYTF.

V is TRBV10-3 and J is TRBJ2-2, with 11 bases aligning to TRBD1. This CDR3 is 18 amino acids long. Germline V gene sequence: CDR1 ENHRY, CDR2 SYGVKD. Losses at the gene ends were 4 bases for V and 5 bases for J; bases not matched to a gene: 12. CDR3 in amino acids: CAISVTSGQGVFTGELFF. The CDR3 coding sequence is TGTGCCATCAGTGTGACATCGGGACAGGGGGTTTTTACCGGGGAGCTGTTTTTT.

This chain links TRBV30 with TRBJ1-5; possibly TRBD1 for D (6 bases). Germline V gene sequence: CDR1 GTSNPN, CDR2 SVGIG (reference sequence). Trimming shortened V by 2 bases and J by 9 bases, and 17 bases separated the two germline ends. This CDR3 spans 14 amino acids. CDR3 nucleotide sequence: TGTGCCTGGAGTCCGACCCCCCAGGGGCGGCCCCAGCATTTT. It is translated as CAWSPTPQGRPQHF.

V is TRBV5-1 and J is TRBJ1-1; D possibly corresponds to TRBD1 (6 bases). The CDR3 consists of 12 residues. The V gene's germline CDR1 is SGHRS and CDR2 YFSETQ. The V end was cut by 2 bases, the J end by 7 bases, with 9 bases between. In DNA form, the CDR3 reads TGCGCCAGCAGCTTACAGGGAATTGAAGCTTTCTTT. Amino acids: CASSLQGIEAFF.

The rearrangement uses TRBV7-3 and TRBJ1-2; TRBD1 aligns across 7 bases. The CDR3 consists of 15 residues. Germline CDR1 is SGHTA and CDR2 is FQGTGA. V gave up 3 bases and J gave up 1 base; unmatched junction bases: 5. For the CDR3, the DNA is TGTGCCAGCAGCTTGCGCCGGGACAGTAACTATGGCTACACCTTC. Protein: CASSLRRDSNYGYTF.

Here the CDR3 reads CASSGQGGTQYF. CDR3 bases: TGTGCCAGCAGCGGACAGGGTGGGACCCAGTACTTC. The rearrangement joins TRBV28 to TRBJ2-5, with TRBD1 matching over 8 bases. Unmatched junction bases numbered 4, after V lost 6 bases and J lost 7 bases. CDR3 length: 12 amino acids. Germline V gene data show CDR1 as MDHEN and CDR2 as SYDVKM.

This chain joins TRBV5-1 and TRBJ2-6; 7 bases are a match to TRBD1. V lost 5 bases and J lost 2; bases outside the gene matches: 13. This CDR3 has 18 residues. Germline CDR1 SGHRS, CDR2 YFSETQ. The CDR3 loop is CASSLSLTGSAGANVLTF. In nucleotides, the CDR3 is TGCGCCAGCAGTTTGTCCTTGACAGGGTCGGCTGGGGCCAACGTCCTGACTTTC.

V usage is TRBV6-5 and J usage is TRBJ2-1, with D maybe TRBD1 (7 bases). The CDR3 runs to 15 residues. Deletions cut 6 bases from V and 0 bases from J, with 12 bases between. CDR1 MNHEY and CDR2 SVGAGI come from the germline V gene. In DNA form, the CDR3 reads TGTGCCAGCAGGGGGGGACAGAGCTCCTACAATGAGCAGTTCTTC. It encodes CASRGGQSSYNEQFF.

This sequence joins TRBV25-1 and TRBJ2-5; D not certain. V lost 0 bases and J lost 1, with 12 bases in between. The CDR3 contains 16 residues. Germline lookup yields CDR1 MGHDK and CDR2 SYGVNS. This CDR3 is CASSEYTNRIQETQYF. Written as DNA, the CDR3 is TGTGCCAGCAGTGAATATACTAACCGGATCCAAGAGACCCAGTACTTC.

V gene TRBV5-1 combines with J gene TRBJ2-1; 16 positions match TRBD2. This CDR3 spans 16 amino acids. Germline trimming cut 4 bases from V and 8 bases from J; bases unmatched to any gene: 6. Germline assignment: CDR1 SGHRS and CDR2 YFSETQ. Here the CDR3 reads CASSRGLAGGPYEQFF. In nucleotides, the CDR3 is TGCGCCAGCAGCCGGGGACTAGCGGGAGGGCCCTATGAGCAGTTCTTC.